The rows below give T cell receptor beta chains drawn from one sample of a study of OX40 agonist ivuxolimab in advanced cancers. Repertoires were generated with immunoSEQ multiplex PCR, while TCRdb's copy carries only in-frame clones and drops some. The data show fewer than 85,000 clones, roughly nine tenths seen once. The specimen comprised CD4+ or CD8+ T cells sorted from blood, sampled in a trial of the OX40 agonist ivuxolimab. The receptors derive from an adult with an advanced solid tumor such as melanoma, head and neck, liver or kidney cancer. The CDR3 runs from the conserved cysteine through the conserved F or W. The D gene is left open where the match is weak. A row's size may be missing; if present it is once, few, many or a size class.

j_gene | d_gene | abundance | v_gene | CDR3aa
TRBJ1-2 | NA | NA | TRBV6-5 | CASRTLSARDGYTF
TRBJ2-1 | TRBD2 | once | TRBV5-8 | CASSLARSSGSNEQFF
TRBJ2-2 | NA | NA | TRBV15 | CATSNMNTGELFF
TRBJ2-1 | NA | NA | TRBV5-5 | CASSPWAKYNEQFF
TRBJ2-7 | NA | NA | TRBV19 | CASSGQGNSYEQYF
TRBJ2-2 | TRBD1 | NA | TRBV9 | CASSAVAGTGNTGELFF
TRBJ1-6 | NA | once | TRBV15 | CATSRVRNSPLHF
TRBJ1-1 | NA | once | TRBV4-3 | CASSQDVATEAFF
TRBJ2-7 | TRBD2 | NA | TRBV2 | CASSTTGTSGVGQYF
TRBJ1-5 | NA | NA | TRBV28 | CASSFPRGGSQPQHF
TRBJ2-3 | NA | NA | TRBV11-2 | CASSFSGRTDTQYF
TRBJ2-5 | TRBD2 | NA | TRBV30 | CAWSAGLAGEETQYF
TRBJ2-3 | NA | NA | TRBV7-6 | CASSSAVKGLGNTDTQYF